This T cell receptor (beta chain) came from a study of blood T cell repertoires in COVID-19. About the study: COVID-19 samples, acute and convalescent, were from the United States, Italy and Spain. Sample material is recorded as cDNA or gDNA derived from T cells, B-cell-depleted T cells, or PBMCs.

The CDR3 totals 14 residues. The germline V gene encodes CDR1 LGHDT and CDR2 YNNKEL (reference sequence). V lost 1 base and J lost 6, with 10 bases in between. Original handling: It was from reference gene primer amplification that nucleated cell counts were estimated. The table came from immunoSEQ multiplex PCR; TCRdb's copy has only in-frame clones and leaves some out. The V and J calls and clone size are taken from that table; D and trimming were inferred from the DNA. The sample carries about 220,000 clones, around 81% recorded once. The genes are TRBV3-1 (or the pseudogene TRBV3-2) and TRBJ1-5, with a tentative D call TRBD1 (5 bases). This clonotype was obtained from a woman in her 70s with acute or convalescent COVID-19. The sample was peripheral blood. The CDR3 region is CASSQGGNGQPQHF. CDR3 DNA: TGTGCCAGCAGCCAAGGGGGCAACGGTCAGCCCCAGCATTTT.